The clone carrying this TCR beta chain occurred once. Its antigen is not known. The data were taken from a study of T cell responses to AZD1222 COVID-19 vaccine. Study-wide context: Second-dose groups at about 4 or about 12 weeks were pooled. General study points: Baseline serology detected seropositivity in only a handful of AZD1222 recipients. As reported, nearly half of all spike-specific TCRs target variant regions that are unmutated. Clonal diversity was possibly underestimated; the donors were predominantly white British and more often female.

The CDR3 sequence is 15 residues long. The germline V and J ends were trimmed by 3 bases and 1 base, with 12 bases remaining between them. CDR1 and CDR2 (germline): LNHDA, SQIVND (reference sequence). Data came from immunoSEQ multiplex PCR; TCRdb stores just in-frame clones and leaves some out. The sample consists of 70,000 to 90,000 clones, roughly 89% of them appearing once. The chain has TRBV19 and TRBJ2-5; a weak D match, TRBD1 (6 bases). Sequencing was performed on peripheral blood, taken on day 0 of AZD1222 vaccination. This TCR came from an adult in good health. CDR3 coding DNA: TGTGCCAGTAGTATCGGGACACTTACCCAAGAGACCCAGTACTTC. Translating gives CASSIGTLTQETQYF.